Given below is one T cell receptor beta chain in context. The target antigen is unknown. These data originate in a study of cytomegalovirus exposure and HLA in healthy donors. About the study: The early release's HLA-typed donors yielded some 85 million unique TCRs. Study-level results: A later analysis linked some 17,000 TCR beta sequences to HLA alleles at 0.05 false discovery rate.

Primers: 60 Vbeta forward and 13 Jbeta reverse. Clones were sequenced by immunoSEQ multiplex PCR, and TCRdb holds only the in-frame ones, with some missing. The table lists about 130,000 clones, about 85% of them singletons. Germline V lookup: CDR1 SGHDT, CDR2 YYEEEE. This CDR3 region has 15 residues. The trim removed 3 bases at V and 6 bases at J, leaving 9 bases unmatched. This receptor was taken from a woman aged 25-40 years in good health and CMV-seropositive. The sample consisted of PBMCs. V usage is TRBV5-6 and J usage is TRBJ1-2; 9 nucleotides match TRBD1. The CDR3 here is CASSWDRARTNGYTF. For the CDR3, the DNA is TGTGCCAGCAGCTGGGACAGGGCTCGAACAAATGGCTACACCTTC.